These 22 T cell receptor beta chains were all obtained from the same sample, sequenced in a study of blood T cell repertoires in COVID-19. Profiled with immunoSEQ multiplex PCR; TCRdb holds only in-frame clones, not every one. The sample lists 25,000 to 35,000 clones; nearly 90% were seen once. Sequenced material: peripheral blood. The receptor set was obtained from a human donor with acute or convalescent COVID-19. The donor label of this sample is uncertain.

This chain joins TRBV5-1 and TRBJ1-5; no definite D call. Germline V CDR1 and CDR2: SGHRS, YFSETQ. The CDR3 is 15 amino acids. V was shortened by 0 bases and J by 2 bases, with 9 bases between the two germline ends. Here the CDR3 reads CASSLGQSGNQPQHF. CDR3 nucleotides: TGCGCCAGCAGCTTGGGGCAGTCTGGCAATCAGCCCCAGCATTTT.

There are a few counts of this clone. The chain recombines TRBV3-1 (or the pseudogene TRBV3-2) with TRBJ2-7, with D perhaps TRBD1 (6 bases). The ends were cut back, 0 bases at V and 3 bases at J, with 15 bases in the middle. CDR3 length: 16 residues. Looked up from germline, CDR1 is LGHDT and CDR2 is YNNKEL (reference sequence). CDR3 bases: TGTGCCAGCAGCCAAGATCCCAGGGGTGGTGGCTACGAGCAGTACTTC. It is translated as CASSQDPRGGGYEQYF.

This clone occurred a few times. The chain couples TRBV6-5 to TRBJ1-2; TRBD1 matches 9 bases. The trim removed 4 bases at V and 5 bases at J, leaving 5 bases unmatched. Germline V CDR1 and CDR2: MNHEY, SVGAGI. The CDR3 has 14 residues. The CDR3: CASSSMTGGYGYTF. In DNA, the CDR3 is TGTGCCAGCAGTTCCATGACAGGGGGATATGGCTACACCTTC.

The rearrangement uses TRBV7-2 and TRBJ1-4, with unresolved D. Germline V lookup: CDR1 SGHTA, CDR2 FQGNSA. The V end lost 1 base, the J end lost 10 bases, and 10 bases lay between the germline ends. The CDR3 is 13 amino acids. The chain's CDR3 is CASSLGVEGKLFF. The CDR3, as DNA: TGTGCCAGCAGCTTAGGTGTCGAGGGAAAACTGTTTTTT.

The genes are TRBV11-3 and TRBJ1-2; D possibly corresponds to TRBD1 (6 bases). From germline, CDR1 is SGHNT and CDR2 YENEEA. Trimming cost V 5 bases and J 4 bases, with 17 bases left between them. There are 15 residues in the CDR3. In nucleotides, the CDR3 is TGTGCCAGCAGCATCACCTTGGGGGCCTCCTATGGCTACACCTTC. Translation: CASSITLGASYGYTF.

This clone was counted a single time. V gene TRBV14 combines with J gene TRBJ2-3, with D possibly matching TRBD1 (6 bases). CDR3 size: 16 residues. The V gene's germline CDR1 is SGHDN and CDR2 FVKESK. The V end was cut by 1 base, the J end by 2 bases, with 13 bases between. The DNA for the CDR3 is TGTGCCAGCAGCCAAGGGGGCAGGGGAAACACAGATACGCAGTATTTT. It codes for CASSQGGRGNTDTQYF.

The V call is TRBV10-1, the J call TRBJ2-5; tentative D call: TRBD2 (6 bases). This CDR3 contains 15 residues. Trimming cost V 3 bases and J 4 bases, with 15 bases left between them. Germline loops: CDR1 WNHNN, CDR2 SYGVQD (reference sequence). The CDR3 here is CASSEFVTRGETQYF. CDR3 bases: TGCGCCAGCAGTGAATTTGTGACTAGGGGAGAGACCCAGTACTTC.

The rearrangement uses TRBV2 and TRBJ2-1, with 7 bases matching TRBD2. Trimming took 2 bases from V and 4 from J; bases not matched to a gene: 8. This CDR3 is built from 16 residues. Germline CDR1 SNHLY, CDR2 FYNNEI. DNA for the CDR3: TGTGCCAGCAGTGAAATAATGGGACTATTATACAATGAGCAGTTCTTC. Translated: CASSEIMGLLYNEQFF.

On this clone: A read error may account for a junction end that differs from germline. The rearrangement uses TRBV7-2 and TRBJ2-7; possibly TRBD1 for D (6 bases). The CDR3 contains 12 residues. The germline V gene has CDR1 SGHTA and CDR2 FQGNSA. CDR3: CASSQGRGHTIF. CDR3 nucleotides: TGTGCCAGCAGCCAAGGCAGGGGACATACTATCTTC.

The sample holds a few counts of this clone. The chain joins TRBV7-3 to TRBJ1-2; D not certain. Germline V lookup: CDR1 SGHTA, CDR2 FQGTGA. The CDR3 contains 14 residues. The V and J ends lost 6 bases and 6 bases respectively, with 17 bases between them. The CDR3, as DNA: TGTGCCAGCAGTTTTAACTTCAGGCCCGATGGCTACACCTTC. Protein sequence: CASSFNFRPDGYTF.

This clone was seen only once. The chain employs TRBV5-1 and TRBJ1-5, with TRBD1 identical over 8 bases. The CDR3 covers 14 residues. Per germline, CDR1 SGHRS and CDR2 YFSETQ. The ends lost 3 bases at V and 2 bases at J; junction bases unmatched: 1. In DNA form, the CDR3 reads TGCGCCAGCAGCTCGACAGGGGGCAATCAGCCCCAGCATTTT. Translation: CASSSTGGNQPQHF.

This sequence joins TRBV19 and TRBJ1-5; TRBD1 might be the D (6 bases). The germline V gene has CDR1 LNHDA and CDR2 SQIVND (reference sequence). V was shortened by 4 bases and J by 7 bases, with 17 bases between the two germline ends. The CDR3 length is 15 residues. The CDR3 sequence: CASSTQEGGRQPQHF. CDR3 coding DNA: TGTGCCAGTAGTACCCAGGAGGGGGGGCGGCAGCCCCAGCATTTT.

The chain combines TRBV18 with TRBJ1-6; D gene unclear. There are 16 residues in the CDR3. Trimming took 1 base from V and 0 from J, leaving 7 bases between them. The germline gives CDR1 KGHSH, CDR2 LQKENI. The CDR3 sequence is CASSPQESSYNSPLHF. The CDR3 nucleotides are TGTGCCAGCTCACCACAGGAGAGCTCCTATAATTCACCCCTCCACTTT.

The chain couples TRBV28 to TRBJ2-1; perhaps TRBD2 as D (5 bases). The CDR3 consists of 14 residues. Germline-derived CDR1 and CDR2 are MDHEN and SYDVKM. V gave up 7 bases and J gave up 6 bases, with 16 bases separating them. The CDR3 is CASTSGLAGNEQFF. CDR3 in DNA: TGTGCCAGCACGTCGGGATTAGCTGGCAATGAGCAGTTCTTC. The whole variable domain, remainder taken from reference TRBV28 and TRBJ2-1, is DVKVTQSSRYLVKRTGEKVFLECVQDMDHENMFWYRQDPGLGLRLIYFSYDVKMKEKGDIPEGYSVSREKKERFSLILESASTNQTSMYLCASTSGLAGNEQFFGPGTRLTVL.

The chain combines TRBV24-1 with TRBJ2-1, with 8 bases aligning to TRBD1. CDR3 length equals 15 residues. The V gene end was trimmed by 3 bases and the J gene end by 5 bases; junction bases not matched to a gene: 5. The germline gives CDR1 KGHDR, CDR2 SFDVKD. CDR3 loop: CATSDTRGHNNEQFF. The CDR3 nucleotides are TGTGCCACCAGTGATACCAGGGGGCATAACAATGAGCAGTTCTTC.

The chain recombines TRBV7-2 with TRBJ2-1; 7 bases fit TRBD2. V was pared by 4 bases and J by 5 bases, with 8 bases of the junction left unmatched. CDR1 and CDR2 (germline): SGHTA, FQGNSA. This CDR3 contains 15 residues. CDR3 in amino acids: CASSSQVGGHNEQFF. The CDR3 DNA reads as TGTGCCAGCAGCTCACAGGTGGGAGGGCACAATGAGCAGTTCTTC. The full variable domain, with the rest looked up from reference TRBV7-2 and TRBJ2-1, is GAGVSQSPSNKVTEKGKDVELRCDPISGHTALYWYRQSLGQGLEFLIYFQGNSAPDKSGLPSDRFSAERTGGSVSTLTIQRTQQEDSAVYLCASSSQVGGHNEQFFGPGTRLTVL.

V usage is TRBV7-2 and J usage is TRBJ2-3; 7 bases are shared with TRBD1. Per germline, CDR1 SGHTA and CDR2 FQGNSA. The J segment lost 2 bases and the V segment lost 4 bases, leaving 12 bases of the junction unmatched. The CDR3 length is 17 residues. For the CDR3, the DNA is TGTGCCAGCAGCTCCTCGACAGGGTGGGTCGTCACAGATACGCAGTATTTT. It yields the protein CASSSSTGWVVTDTQYF.

This chain connects TRBV19 to TRBJ2-2, with 9 bases lining up with TRBD2. The CDR3 is 15 amino acids. Germline V CDR1 and CDR2: LNHDA, SQIVND (reference sequence). J was trimmed by 3 bases and V by 6 bases; bases with no gene match: 5. CDR3 sequence (DNA): TGTGCCAGTAGACGCGGGAGGGCCTACACCGGGGAGCTGTTTTTT. Encoded protein: CASRRGRAYTGELFF.

The chain employs TRBV5-1 and TRBJ2-5, with 7 bases fitting TRBD2. CDR1 and CDR2 from the germline V gene are SGHRS and YFSETQ. With V trimmed by 4 bases and J by 3 bases, 3 bases remained unmatched. This CDR3 spans 13 amino acids. The CDR3 loop reads CASSGTNEETQYF. In DNA, the CDR3 is TGCGCCAGCAGCGGGACTAACGAAGAGACCCAGTACTTC.

The chain combines TRBV7-8 with TRBJ2-7; TRBD2 matches 7 bases. The V segment lost 5 bases and the J segment 4 bases; nucleotides outside the gene matches: 8. There are 14 residues in the CDR3. Per the germline V gene, CDR1 is SGHVS and CDR2 is FQNEAQ. CDR3 in amino acids: CASSPGTIGYEQYV. CDR3 DNA: TGTGCCAGCAGCCCCGGGACTATAGGATACGAGCAGTACGTC.

The chain couples TRBV11-2 to TRBJ1-1; 10 bases line up with TRBD1. With V trimmed by 5 bases and J by 7 bases, 13 bases remained unmatched. This CDR3 region has 16 residues. CDR1 SGHAT and CDR2 FQNNGV come from the germline V gene. CDR3 sequence (DNA): TGTGCCAGCAGCCTACTCGGGACAGGGGTACCCCGTGAAGCTTTCTTT. Protein product: CASSLLGTGVPREAFF.

The DNA of the CDR3 is TGTGCCAGCACCAAGTGGGGGGGGCAGCATTATGGCTACACCTTC. Its protein product is CASTKWGGQHYGYTF. The genes are TRBV6-5 and TRBJ1-2, with D tentatively TRBD1 (6 bases). The CDR3 is 15 amino acids. Germline loops: CDR1 MNHEY, CDR2 SVGAGI. V lost 7 bases and J lost 5, with 20 bases in between.